This is a list of T cell receptor beta chains from one sample in a study of beta chain features in type 1 diabetes. Measured with immunoSEQ multiplex PCR; TCRdb has only the in-frame clones, and not every one. The sample includes tens of thousands of clones, under 35% of them seen just once. The specimen sequenced was stem cell memory CD4+ T cells from blood. The receptor set was obtained from a young woman in good health. The conserved cysteine and the conserved F or W are not part of the CDR3 here. The order of the fields is V gene, CDR3 protein.

>TRBV30
AWSSSQETQY
>TRBV11-1
ASSGQGAYNEQF
>TRBV11-2
ASSLNTASGGVT
>TRBV11-3
ATKGDANTGELF
>TRBV18
ASSISGRRNTQY
>TRBV6-6
ASIPDPGQGAYEQY
>TRBV5-6
ASSLKGVRDDKNIQY
>TRBV14
ASSRNPGQGYNEQF
>TRBV7-2
ASREGGAYDEQY
>TRBV6-6
ASSYLEADTQY
>TRBV12-5
ASGLGSPGSNQPQH
>TRBV28
ASGGVNNYGYT
>TRBV7-9
ASSPPGLAGNEQF
>TRBV30
AWSVYRESPLH
>TRBV19
ASNTQGNYGYT
>TRBV6-5
ASSYTMVGLYEQY
>TRBV5-1
ASSATRETDTQY
>TRBV18
ASSPYEGLKETQY
>TRBV2
ASRGQGRGELF
>TRBV7-6
ASSQDRQYGYT
>TRBV6-1
ASSWDSFLNTEAF
>TRBV2
ASSPLPGFLVPSWLHT
>TRBV5-4
ASSPGGANTGELF
>TRBV15
ATSRGQVDEQF
>TRBV7-2
ASSTRRLALAKNIQY
>TRBV5-1
ASSQPFVAGGPAGELF
>TRBV5-1
ASLPGLAGGLDTQY
>TRBV2
ASSEVAGWSPLH
>TRBV18
ASSPRSQGFGNTEAF
>TRBV7-9
ASSPSGEAQPQH
>TRBV11-2
ASSSIRERLYEQY
>TRBV29-1
SVGNQGDSQPQH
>TRBV19
ASRELIQETQY
>TRBV11-3
ASSSQGKNTEAF
>TRBV7-2
ASSLPGTGAYNEQF
>TRBV30
AWRDRNTEAF
>TRBV7-9
ASSLDGGAGGTY
>TRBV11-2
ASSRASRDSNSGNTIY
>TRBV4-1
ASSQISFGGSLYEQY
>TRBV7-2
ASSLGGGRETQY
>TRBV10-3
AISEHRNTEAF
>TRBV5-6
ASSPKGRGDQF